This T cell receptor beta chain is from a study of blood T cell repertoires in COVID-19. Study-level information: Both acute and convalescent COVID-19 samples were obtained from the United States, Italy and Spain. PBMCs, B-cell-depleted T cells, or T cells were the source of the cDNA or gDNA that made up the material.

In the original analysis: Scientists estimated how many nucleated cells there were by amplifying reference gene primers. The repertoire was sequenced with immunoSEQ multiplex PCR; TCRdb's copy has only in-frame clones and lacks some. Clone size and V and J calls were adopted from that table, with D and trimming inferred from the DNA. The sample has under 95,000 clones, approximately 85% seen once. V shed 5 bases, J shed 4 bases, and the junction held 8 bases outside the gene matches. Germline V CDR1 and CDR2: MNHEY, SVGAGI. The CDR3 runs 15 residues. Seattle-derived patients entered the study during active infection and were followed longitudinally.

V is TRBV6-5 and J is TRBJ2-7; 10 bases match TRBD2. This receptor was identified in a woman older than 75 with COVID-19, enrolled during active disease. Input material: peripheral blood. CDR3 DNA sequence: TGTGCCAGCAGTCAATACCGGACTAGCGGTTACGAGCAGTACTTC. It is translated as CASSQYRTSGYEQYF.